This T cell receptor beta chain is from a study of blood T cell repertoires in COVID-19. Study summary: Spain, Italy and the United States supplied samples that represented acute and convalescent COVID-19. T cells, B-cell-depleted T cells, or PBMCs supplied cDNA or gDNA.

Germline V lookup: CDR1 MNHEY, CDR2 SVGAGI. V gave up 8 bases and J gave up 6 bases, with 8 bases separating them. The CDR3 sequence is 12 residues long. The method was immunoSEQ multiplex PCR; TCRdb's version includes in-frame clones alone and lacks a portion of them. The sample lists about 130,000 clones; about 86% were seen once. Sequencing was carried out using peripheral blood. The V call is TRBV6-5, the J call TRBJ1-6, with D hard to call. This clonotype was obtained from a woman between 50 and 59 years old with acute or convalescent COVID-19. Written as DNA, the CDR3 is TGTGCCAGCCGAGCCTCTAATTCACCCCTCCACTTT. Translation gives CASRASNSPLHF.